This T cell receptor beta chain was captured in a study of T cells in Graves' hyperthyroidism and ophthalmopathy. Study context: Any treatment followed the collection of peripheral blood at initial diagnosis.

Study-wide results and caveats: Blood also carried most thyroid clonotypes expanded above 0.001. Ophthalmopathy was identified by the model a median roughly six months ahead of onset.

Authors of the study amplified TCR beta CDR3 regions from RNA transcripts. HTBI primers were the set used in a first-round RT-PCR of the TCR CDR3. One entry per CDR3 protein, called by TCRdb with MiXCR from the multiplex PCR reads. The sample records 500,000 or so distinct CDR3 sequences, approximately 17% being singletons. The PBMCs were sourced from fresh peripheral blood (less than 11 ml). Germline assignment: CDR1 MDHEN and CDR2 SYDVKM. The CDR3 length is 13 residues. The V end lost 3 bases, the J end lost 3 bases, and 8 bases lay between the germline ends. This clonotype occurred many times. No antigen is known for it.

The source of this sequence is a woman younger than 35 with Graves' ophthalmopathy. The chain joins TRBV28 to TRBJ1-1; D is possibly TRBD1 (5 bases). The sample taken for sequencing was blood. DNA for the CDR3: TGTGCCAGCAGTTTTGTGGGGGACACTGAAGCTTTCTTT. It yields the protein CASSFVGDTEAFF.